Below, one TCR beta chain is given with its context. Per the authors' pipeline: Amplified reference gene primers provided the basis for estimating nucleated cell counts. This table comes from immunoSEQ multiplex PCR, and its TCRdb copy is limited to in-frame clones, with some not included. D and trimming were read from the DNA, whereas the V and J calls and clone size are those reported in that table. Altogether some 250,000 clones are present, over 70% being singletons, with the ten largest covering about 3%. The data derive from a study of blood T cell repertoires in COVID-19. Whole-study context: The United States, Italy and Spain supplied acute and convalescent COVID-19 samples. The cDNA or gDNA used as material had been derived from T cells, B-cell-depleted T cells, or PBMCs.

Trimming stripped 7 bases from V and 8 bases from J, with 14 bases between. The CDR3 has 12 residues. Per the germline V gene, CDR1 is LNHDA and CDR2 is SQIVND (reference sequence). Sequences were obtained from peripheral blood. V is TRBV19 and J is TRBJ1-1; a possible D gene is TRBD1 (6 bases). This receptor was taken from a woman aged 80 or over with acute or convalescent COVID-19. In DNA, the CDR3 is TGTGCCAGTAAGATGGTAGGGGGAGAAGCTTTCTTT. It encodes CASKMVGGEAFF.